Following are 27 T cell receptor beta chains from one sample sequenced in a study of blood T cell repertoires in COVID-19. Method: immunoSEQ multiplex PCR; TCRdb's copy keeps in-frame clones and lacks some. The data contain 160,000 or so clones, approximately 82% of them seen just once; the ten biggest clones take up 15%. The sequenced material came from PBMCs or T cells enriched from blood (not recorded which). These TCRs come from a man in his fifties who had recovered from COVID-19.

CDR3 in amino acids: CASSELNSYNSPLHF. DNA of the CDR3: TGTGCCAGTAGTGAACTGAACTCCTATAATTCACCCCTCCACTTT. This chain connects TRBV19 to TRBJ1-6, with D uncertain. The V end was cut by 5 bases, the J end by 0 bases, with 8 bases between. Germline V gene data show CDR1 as LNHDA and CDR2 as SQIVND (reference sequence). The CDR3 is made up of 15 amino acids.

This clone has just one count. The J gene is TRBJ2-6, the V gene TRBV10-3; D may be TRBD2 (5 bases). The germline CDR1 and CDR2 sequences are ENHRY and SYGVKD. V was pared by 7 bases and J by 0 bases, with 16 bases between. This CDR3 has 17 residues. This CDR3 reads CAITPTTSGSGANVLTF. The DNA of the CDR3 is TGTGCCATCACCCCGACGACAAGCGGCTCTGGGGCCAACGTCCTGACTTTC.

This clone was counted a single time. This chain uses TRBV4-1 with TRBJ1-5; D uncertain. The CDR3 is 16 amino acids. V was cut by 4 bases and J by 4 bases, with 17 bases left in between. Looked up from germline, CDR1 is MGHRA and CDR2 is YSYEKL. The CDR3 sequence is CASSRAVGVSNQPQHF. The CDR3 bases are TGCGCCAGCAGCCGAGCCGTAGGAGTTAGTAATCAGCCCCAGCATTTT.

The chain employs TRBV5-1 and TRBJ2-7; a weak D match, TRBD1 (5 bases). This CDR3 has 16 residues. Germline CDR1 is SGHRS and CDR2 is YFSETQ. Trimming left V 3 bases short and J 2 bases short, with 18 bases between. The CDR3 loop is CASSWGSDKVAYEQYF. The CDR3 DNA reads TGCGCCAGCAGCTGGGGATCGGACAAAGTGGCCTACGAGCAGTACTTC.

J is TRBJ1-6 and V is TRBV9; 7 bases agree with TRBD1. This CDR3 comprises 14 residues. Trimming took 3 bases from V and 9 from J; bases not matched to a gene: 6. CDR1 and CDR2 (germline): SGDLS, YYNGEE. The CDR3 DNA follows: TGTGCCAGCAGCGAAATGACAGGGAGTTCACCCCTCCACTTT. Translating gives CASSEMTGSSPLHF. The full variable domain, its missing parts supplied by reference TRBV9 and TRBJ1-6, is DSGVTQTPKHLITATGQRVTLRCSPRSGDLSVYWYQQSLDQGLQFLIQYYNGEERAKGNILERFSAQQFPDLHSELNLSSLELGDSALYFCASSEMTGSSPLHFGNGTRLTVT.

This clone was counted at least ten times. This chain links TRBV6-2 or TRBV6-3 with TRBJ1-5; the D is unclear. Germline values: CDR1 MNHEY, CDR2 SVGEGT. V was shortened by 2 bases and J by 7 bases, with 9 bases between the two germline ends. CDR3 length equals 13 residues. The DNA for the CDR3 is TGTGCCAGCAGTTACCCGGGAGGCCAGCCCCAGCATTTT. This gives the protein CASSYPGGQPQHF.

This clone was seen a handful of times. This rearrangement joins TRBV4-1 to TRBJ1-4; D is unresolved. This CDR3 comprises 13 residues. V lost 1 base to trimming and J lost 8 bases, with 8 bases between them. In germline, CDR1 is MGHRA, CDR2 YSYEKL. CDR3 bases: TGCGCCAGCAGCCAAGTACGGGGAGAAAAACTGTTTTTT. Translating gives CASSQVRGEKLFF.

V is TRBV7-8 and J is TRBJ2-7; D is possibly TRBD1 (6 bases). CDR3 length equals 15 residues. Trimming took off 5 bases at V and 4 bases at J, with 18 bases between the two ends. Germline CDR1 SGHVS, CDR2 FQNEAQ. CDR3 sequence reads: CASSRVGQGMYEQYF. The CDR3, as DNA: TGTGCCAGCAGCCGAGTGGGGCAGGGGATGTACGAGCAGTACTTC.

As regards this clone: The same CDR3 arises from other DNA sequences in this sample as well. The chain has TRBV29-1 and TRBJ1-2; D gene uncertain. Germline V gene lookup returns CDR1 SQVTM and CDR2 ANQGSEA. The CDR3 totals 11 residues. The V end lost 2 bases, the J end lost 2 bases, and 3 bases lay between the germline ends. The CDR3 protein is CSVELNYGYTF. DNA of the CDR3: TGCAGCGTTGAACTGAACTATGGCTACACCTTC.

CDR3 loop: CASSFGRGSGNTGELFF. The DNA of the CDR3 is TGCGCCAGCAGCTTCGGCAGGGGAAGTGGGAACACCGGGGAGCTGTTTTTT. The V gene is TRBV5-1, the J gene TRBJ2-2; tentative D call: TRBD1 (6 bases). The germline V and J ends were trimmed by 2 bases and 1 base, with 15 bases remaining between them. The germline gives CDR1 SGHRS, CDR2 YFSETQ. The CDR3 has 17 residues. Full variable domain (remainder filled in from reference TRBV5-1 and TRBJ2-2): KAGVTQTPRYLIKTRGQQVTLSCSPISGHRSVSWYQQTPGQGLQFLFEYFSETQRNKGNFPGRFSGRQFSNSRSEMNVSTLELGDSALYLCASSFGRGSGNTGELFFGEGSRLTVL.

The chain carries TRBV9 and TRBJ2-1; 9 nucleotides match TRBD2. CDR1 SGDLS and CDR2 YYNGEE come from the germline V gene. The CDR3 totals 15 residues. The ends lost 4 bases at V and 7 bases at J; junction bases unmatched: 9. The CDR3 region is CASSITGTSPNEQFF. CDR3 DNA sequence: TGTGCCAGCAGCATCACCGGGACTAGCCCGAATGAGCAGTTCTTC.

This chain links TRBV24-1 with TRBJ2-5; TRBD2 matches 9 bases. J gave up 0 bases and V 9 bases, and 1 base lay outside the gene matches. CDR3 length: 13 amino acids. Germline V gene data show CDR1 as KGHDR and CDR2 as SFDVKD. CDR3 DNA: TGTGCCACCCAGCGGGGGGACCAAGAGACCCAGTACTTC. Its protein product is CATQRGDQETQYF.

The chain couples TRBV28 to TRBJ2-7, with D perhaps matching TRBD1 (6 bases). The CDR3 runs 13 residues. V was shortened by 6 bases and J by 3 bases, with 12 bases between the two germline ends. CDR1 is MDHEN and CDR2 is SYDVKM in the germline V gene. Here the CDR3 reads CASSRDTLYEQYF. CDR3 DNA: TGTGCCAGCAGCCGGGACACACTCTACGAGCAGTACTTC.

The chain recombines TRBV3-1 (or the pseudogene TRBV3-2) with TRBJ1-2; 7 nucleotides line up with TRBD1. The CDR3 covers 14 residues. Germline values: CDR1 LGHDT, CDR2 YNNKEL (reference sequence). The ends lost 6 bases at V and 2 bases at J; junction bases unmatched: 6. The chain's CDR3 is CASRLQGQNYGYTF. The DNA of the CDR3 is TGTGCCAGCAGACTCCAGGGACAGAACTATGGCTACACCTTC.

The chain employs TRBV3-1 (or the pseudogene TRBV3-2) and TRBJ1-2; TRBD1 agrees at 10 bases. The germline V gene encodes CDR1 LGHDT and CDR2 YNNKEL (reference sequence). The CDR3 sequence is 15 residues long. V trimming: 5 bases; J trimming: 1 base; junction bases outside the gene matches: 4. Written as DNA, the CDR3 is TGTGCCAGCAGCTCAGACAGGGGGCGTAACTATGGCTACACCTTC. Translation gives CASSSDRGRNYGYTF.

The chain couples TRBV7-9 to TRBJ1-4; D ambiguous. Trimming shortened V by 3 bases and J by 0 bases, and 5 bases separated the two germline ends. The germline CDR1 and CDR2 sequences are SEHNR and FQNEAQ (reference sequence). The CDR3 sequence is 14 residues long. The CDR3 DNA reads TGTGCCAGCAGCTTCGGGGCAACTAATGAAAAACTGTTTTTT. This sequence encodes CASSFGATNEKLFF.

The genes are TRBV12-5 and TRBJ2-5; maybe TRBD1 (5 bases). The germline V gene has CDR1 LGHNT and CDR2 FRNRAP. The CDR3 consists of 14 residues. The V end lost 6 bases, the J end lost 1 base, and 12 bases lay between the germline ends. The CDR3: CASGQGDFQETQYF. The CDR3 region has the DNA TGTGCTAGTGGCCAAGGGGATTTCCAAGAGACCCAGTACTTC.

The rearrangement uses TRBV10-3 and TRBJ2-7, with a weak D call TRBD1 (5 bases). Germline CDR1 reads ENHRY; CDR2 reads SYGVKD. Trimming stripped 3 bases from V and 6 bases from J, with 24 bases between. The CDR3 spans 17 residues. The CDR3 here is CAISEGVRRGTFSEQYF. In DNA form, the CDR3 reads TGTGCCATCAGTGAAGGGGTTCGAAGGGGAACTTTCTCCGAGCAGTACTTC.

The chain combines TRBV6-5 with TRBJ2-5; TRBD2 aligns across 8 bases. The germline V gene encodes CDR1 MNHEY and CDR2 SVGAGI. The junction had 4 bases not matched to a gene; V was cut back by 5 bases and J by 2 bases. The CDR3 has 14 residues. The CDR3 coding sequence is TGTGCCAGCAGTAGCGGGGGAGCACAAGAGACCCAGTACTTC. Its protein is CASSSGGAQETQYF.

The count of this clone is one. This chain links TRBV19 with TRBJ1-5; D is possibly TRBD1 (5 bases). CDR3 length equals 17 residues. Trimming removed 3 bases from V and 0 bases from J, with 15 bases in between. Germline values: CDR1 LNHDA, CDR2 SQIVND (reference sequence). The CDR3 coding sequence is TGTGCCAGTAGTATGAGTTCTCGGGGGAATAGCAATCAGCCCCAGCATTTT. Its translation: CASSMSSRGNSNQPQHF.

This chain links TRBV27 with TRBJ2-4; maybe TRBD2 (5 bases). This CDR3 is 15 amino acids long. The germline V gene encodes CDR1 MNHEY and CDR2 SMNVEV (reference sequence). V lost 3 bases and J 1 base, leaving 10 bases between the germline ends. The CDR3 spells CASSFRESAKNIQYF. In DNA form, the CDR3 reads TGTGCCAGCAGTTTCCGGGAATCGGCCAAAAACATTCAGTACTTC.

This chain links TRBV6-6 with TRBJ1-4; unclear D gene. The V end was cut by 5 bases, the J end by 7 bases, with 32 bases between. The CDR3 has 20 amino acids. CDR1 and CDR2 (germline): MNHNY, SVGAGI (reference sequence). CDR3 bases: TGTGCCAGCAGTCCTGACCCTAGGTCCGGGGTAGAAGCGCGTGGTGAAAAACTGTTTTTT. This sequence encodes CASSPDPRSGVEARGEKLFF.

This clone is a singleton in its sample. The CDR3 is CASSLEWDRTSGDGYTF. The CDR3 nucleotides are TGTGCCAGCAGCTTGGAATGGGACAGGACGTCTGGGGATGGCTACACCTTC. The chain couples TRBV7-9 to TRBJ1-2; 8 bases map to TRBD1. J gave up 6 bases and V 3 bases, and 15 bases lay outside the gene matches. The CDR3 length is 17 residues. The germline CDR1 and CDR2 sequences are SEHNR and FQNEAQ (reference sequence).

Written as DNA, the CDR3 is TGTGCCAGCAGGTTTGAGAGAGCAGGGGCTAATGGCTACACCTTC. The encoded protein is CASRFERAGANGYTF. The V gene is TRBV6-6, the J gene TRBJ1-2; D may be TRBD1 (6 bases). The CDR3 extends over 15 amino acids. Trimming stripped 6 bases from V and 6 bases from J, with 20 bases between. Germline V gives CDR1 MNHNY, CDR2 SVGAGI (reference sequence).

The V gene is TRBV6-5, the J gene TRBJ2-5; TRBD2 agrees at 10 bases. CDR1 MNHEY and CDR2 SVGAGI come from the germline V gene. V was clipped by 6 bases and J by 4 bases; unmatched bases: 2. This CDR3 comprises 13 residues. Here the CDR3 reads CASRLAGTETQYF. As DNA, the CDR3 is TGTGCCAGCAGACTAGCGGGGACAGAGACCCAGTACTTC.

The CDR3, as DNA: TGTGCCAGCAGCGAGACCAGGGGCTCTGGAAACACCATATATTTT. Translation gives CASSETRGSGNTIYF. V is TRBV9 and J is TRBJ1-3; tentatively, D is TRBD1 (6 bases). V lost 3 bases and J 0 bases, leaving 10 bases between the germline ends. This CDR3 contains 15 residues. CDR1 is SGDLS, CDR2 YYNGEE, per germline.

This chain connects TRBV6-5 to TRBJ1-5, with 8 bases matching TRBD1. Per germline, CDR1 MNHEY and CDR2 SVGAGI. The CDR3 spans 15 residues. J lost 2 bases, V lost 6 bases, and 6 bases had no gene match. The CDR3 nucleotides read TGTGCCAGCAGGGCAGACAGGGGCCGCAATCAGCCCCAGCATTTT. This translates into CASRADRGRNQPQHF.